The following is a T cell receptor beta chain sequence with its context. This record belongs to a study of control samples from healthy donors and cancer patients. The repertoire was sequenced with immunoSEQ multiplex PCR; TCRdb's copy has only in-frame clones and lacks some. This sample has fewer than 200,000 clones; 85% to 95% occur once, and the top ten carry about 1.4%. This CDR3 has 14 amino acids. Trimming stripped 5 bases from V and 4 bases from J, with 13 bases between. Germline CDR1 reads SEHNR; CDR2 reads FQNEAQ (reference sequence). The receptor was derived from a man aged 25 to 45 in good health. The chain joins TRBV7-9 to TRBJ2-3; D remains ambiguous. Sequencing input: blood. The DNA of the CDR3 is TGTGCCAGCAGCCCTGTTCGGAGTTCAGATACGCAGTATTTT. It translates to CASSPVRSSDTQYF.